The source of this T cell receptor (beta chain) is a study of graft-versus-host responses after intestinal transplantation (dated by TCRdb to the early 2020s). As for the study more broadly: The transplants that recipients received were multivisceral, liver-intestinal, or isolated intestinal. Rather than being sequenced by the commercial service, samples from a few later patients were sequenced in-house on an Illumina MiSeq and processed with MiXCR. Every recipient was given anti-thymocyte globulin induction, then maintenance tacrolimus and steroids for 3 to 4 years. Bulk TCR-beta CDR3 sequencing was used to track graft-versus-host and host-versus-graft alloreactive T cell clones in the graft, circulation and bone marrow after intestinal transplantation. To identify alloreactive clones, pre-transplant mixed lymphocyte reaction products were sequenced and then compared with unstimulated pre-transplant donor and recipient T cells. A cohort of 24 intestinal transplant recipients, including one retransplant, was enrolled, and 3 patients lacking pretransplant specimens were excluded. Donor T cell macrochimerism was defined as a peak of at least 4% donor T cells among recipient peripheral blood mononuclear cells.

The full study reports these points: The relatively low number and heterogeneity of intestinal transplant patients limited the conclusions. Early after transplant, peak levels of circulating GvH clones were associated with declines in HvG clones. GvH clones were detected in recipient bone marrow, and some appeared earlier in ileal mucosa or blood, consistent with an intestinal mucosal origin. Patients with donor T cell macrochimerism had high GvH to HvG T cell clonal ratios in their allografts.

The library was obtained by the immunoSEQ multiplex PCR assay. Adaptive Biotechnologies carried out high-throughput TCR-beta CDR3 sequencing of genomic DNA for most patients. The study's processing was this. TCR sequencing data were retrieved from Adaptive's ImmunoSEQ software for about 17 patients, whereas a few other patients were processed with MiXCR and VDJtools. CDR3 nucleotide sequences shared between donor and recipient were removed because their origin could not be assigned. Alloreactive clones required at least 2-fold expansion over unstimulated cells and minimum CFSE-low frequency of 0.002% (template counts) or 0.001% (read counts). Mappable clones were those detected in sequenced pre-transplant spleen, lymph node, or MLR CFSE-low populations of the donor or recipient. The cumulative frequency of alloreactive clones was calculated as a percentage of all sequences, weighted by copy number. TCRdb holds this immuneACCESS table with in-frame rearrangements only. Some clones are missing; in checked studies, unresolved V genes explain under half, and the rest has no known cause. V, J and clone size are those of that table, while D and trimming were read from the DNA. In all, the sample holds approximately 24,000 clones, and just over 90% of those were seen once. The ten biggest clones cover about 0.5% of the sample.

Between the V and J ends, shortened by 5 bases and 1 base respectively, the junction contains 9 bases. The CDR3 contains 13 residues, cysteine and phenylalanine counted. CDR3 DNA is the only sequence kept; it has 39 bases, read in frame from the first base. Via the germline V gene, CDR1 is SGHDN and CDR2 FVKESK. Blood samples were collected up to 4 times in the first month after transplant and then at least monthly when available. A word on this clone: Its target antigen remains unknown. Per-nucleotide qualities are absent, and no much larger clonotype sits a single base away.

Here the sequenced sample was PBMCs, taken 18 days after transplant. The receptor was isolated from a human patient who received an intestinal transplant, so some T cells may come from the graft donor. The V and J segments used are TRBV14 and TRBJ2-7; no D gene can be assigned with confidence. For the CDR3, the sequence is CASSRKTSYEQYF. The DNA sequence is TGTGCCAGCAGCAGAAAGACATCCTACGAGCAGTACTTC.